This T cell receptor (beta chain) was sequenced in a study of regulatory T cells in long-lasting Graves disease. Points from the study as a whole: There were preferences for TRBV28, TRBJ1-2 and TRBJ2-5 in persistent disease.

Through Arm-PCR of CDR3 regions and iRepertoire HTBI primers, TCR beta libraries were built. TCRdb used MiXCR to reprocess the multiplex PCR reads, holding one entry per CDR3 protein. This sample carries approximately 470,000 distinct CDR3 sequences, around 15% of them seen once, and the ten largest clones take 12%. V shed 6 bases and J shed 4 bases, with 22 bases lying between them. Germline V gene data show CDR1 as MDHEN and CDR2 as SYDVKM. This CDR3 contains 16 residues. Documented time point: newly diagnosed GD, antithyroid drugs for less than 3 months. From PBMCs, RNA was extracted and then used to make the TCR library. This clonotype was detected many times. Its antigen is not known. The same sample was also studied in work on T cells in Graves' hyperthyroidism and ophthalmopathy.

This TCR derives from a middle-aged man with Graves disease. This specimen consisted of peripheral blood mononuclear cells (PBMCs), obtained at new diagnosis, from a patient treated with antithyroid drugs. V gene TRBV28 combines with J gene TRBJ2-7; D remains ambiguous. CDR3 in DNA: TGTGCCAGCAGCCCTCTCAAAGCTGGCATCAAGTACGAGCAGTACTTC. Amino acids: CASSPLKAGIKYEQYF.